This is a list of T cell receptor beta chains from one sample in a study of post-analysis software for immune sequencing data. Using its own MiXCR run on the PCR reads, TCRdb lists one record per CDR3 protein. The sample shows 380,000 or so distinct CDR3 sequences, 30% to 45% of them seen only once. The sequencing input was blood. These receptors all come from a girl aged 10 to 17 with multiple sclerosis. The CDR3 runs from the conserved cysteine through the conserved F or W. The D gene is left open where the match is weak. Clone size is given for some rows only: seen once, a few or many times, or a class if the clone is expanded.

d_gene,abundance,v_gene,j_gene,CDR3aa,CDR3nt
-,few,TRBV9,TRBJ2-5,CASSVDRGELETQYF,TGTGCCAGCAGCGTAGACCGTGGGGAGTTGGAGACCCAGTACTTC
TRBD1,-,TRBV4-2,TRBJ1-1,CASSQELGTDEAFF,TGTGCCAGCAGCCAAGAATTGGGGACAGATGAAGCTTTCTTT
-,few,TRBV20-1,TRBJ2-3,CSAAGPTDTQYF,TGCAGTGCTGCCGGGCCCACAGATACGCAGTATTTT
TRBD1,-,TRBV5-8,TRBJ1-1,CASSPRGQGRAEAFF,TGTGCCAGCAGCCCCCGGGGACAGGGGAGGGCTGAAGCTTTCTTT
-,-,TRBV12-3/TRBV12-4,TRBJ2-3,CASSSHTDTQYF,TGTGCCAGCAGCAGTCACACAGATACGCAGTATTTT
-,-,TRBV7-9,TRBJ2-5,CASSLALLDEETQYF,TGTGCCAGCAGCTTGGCCCTCCTGGACGAAGAGACCCAGTACTTC
-,few,TRBV15,TRBJ2-1,CAPSKTGLNNEQFF,TGTGCCCCCAGCAAGACAGGCCTGAACAATGAGCAGTTCTTC
TRBD2,many,TRBV7-3,TRBJ2-1,CASSLSPGTSVEQFF,TGTGCCAGCAGCCTCTCTCCCGGGACTAGCGTTGAGCAGTTCTTC
-,-,TRBV6-1,TRBJ2-5,CASGKDRSLETQYF,TGTGCCAGCGGGAAAGACAGGTCTTTAGAGACCCAGTACTTC
-,-,TRBV15,TRBJ2-7,CATSRDPGFLYEQYF,TGTGCCACCAGCAGAGATCCTGGGTTCCTCTACGAGCAGTACTTC
-,-,TRBV7-2,TRBJ1-4,CASSQESGNEKLFF,TGTGCCAGCAGCCAAGAATCAGGGAATGAAAAACTGTTTTTT
-,-,TRBV6-5,TRBJ2-3,CASSYGGAADPQYF,TGTGCCAGCAGTTACGGCGGGGCCGCAGATCCGCAGTATTTT
TRBD1,many,TRBV29-1,TRBJ1-2,CSVAGQGYGYTF,TGCAGCGTTGCGGGACAGGGCTATGGCTACACCTTC
-,-,TRBV20-1,TRBJ2-3,CSAHITDTQYF,TGCAGTGCTCATATCACAGATACGCAGTATTTT
-,-,TRBV20-1,TRBJ2-1,CSARGRETQFF,TGCAGTGCTAGGGGCCGGGAGACGCAGTTCTTC
-,-,TRBV2,TRBJ2-6,CASSRTSSSGANVLTF,TGTGCCAGCAGTAGGACAAGCAGCTCTGGGGCCAACGTCCTGACTTTC
TRBD2,-,TRBV12-5,TRBJ2-1,CASGLGTSGTWLYNEQFF,TGTGCTAGTGGTTTGGGGACTAGCGGGACGTGGCTATACAATGAGCAGTTCTTC
TRBD1,-,TRBV7-9,TRBJ2-5,CASSPGQGISLGETQYF,TGTGCCAGCAGCCCGGGACAGGGGATCTCTTTAGGAGAGACCCAGTACTTC
-,-,TRBV20-1,TRBJ1-1,CSADRGSEAFF,TGCAGTGCAGACCGGGGCAGTGAAGCTTTCTTT
-,-,TRBV5-6,TRBJ1-5,CAGSLAGRAQHF,TGTGCCGGCAGCTTGGCCGGGAGAGCCCAGCATTTT
-,few,TRBV3-1,TRBJ2-3,CASSQGLGYDTQYF,TGTGCCAGCAGCCAAGGGCTAGGTTACGATACGCAGTATTTT
-,-,TRBV5-6,TRBJ2-1,CASSFTRSSYNEQFF,TGTGCCAGCAGCTTTACGAGGAGCTCCTACAATGAGCAGTTCTTC
-,-,TRBV5-1,TRBJ2-1,CASSLDLYNEQFF,TGCGCCAGCAGCTTGGATCTCTACAATGAGCAGTTCTTC
-,few,TRBV7-2,TRBJ1-2,CASSLELRGRGYTF,TGTGCCAGCAGCTTAGAATTGCGCGGCCGGGGCTACACCTTC
TRBD1,-,TRBV28,TRBJ2-5,CASTSPGTGGFRETQYF,TGTGCCAGCACCTCACCAGGGACAGGGGGCTTCCGAGAGACCCAGTACTTC
TRBD2,-,TRBV14,TRBJ2-7,CASSLSGTSGASYNEQYF,TGTGCCAGCAGCCTGTCCGGGACTAGCGGGGCCTCCTACAATGAGCAGTACTTC
-,many,TRBV5-6,TRBJ1-1,CASSLNTEAFF,TGTGCCAGCAGCCTGAACACTGAAGCTTTCTTT
-,-,TRBV2,TRBJ1-1,CASEPGGANTEAFF,TGTGCCAGCGAACCGGGGGGCGCGAACACTGAAGCTTTCTTT
-,few,TRBV7-9,TRBJ2-3,CASSSSKSTDTQYF,TGTGCCAGCAGCTCCTCCAAATCCACAGATACGCAGTATTTT
TRBD1,few,TRBV12-3/TRBV12-4,TRBJ2-7,CASSFGTGGWSSYEQYF,TGTGCCAGCAGTTTTGGGACAGGGGGTTGGAGCTCCTACGAGCAGTACTTC
-,-,TRBV20-1,TRBJ1-1,CSARDTRGNTEAFF,TGCAGTGCTAGAGACACTAGGGGGAACACTGAAGCTTTCTTT
-,few,TRBV4-1,TRBJ1-2,CASSQARGIYGYTF,TGCGCCAGCAGCCAAGCCAGGGGCATCTATGGCTACACCTTC
-,-,TRBV12-3/TRBV12-4,TRBJ2-5,CASEGRLQETQYF,TGTGCCAGCGAGGGGCGTCTCCAAGAGACCCAGTACTTC
-,many,TRBV10-3,TRBJ2-7,CAISGTEDYEQYF,TGTGCCATCAGCGGGACGGAAGACTACGAGCAGTACTTC
-,-,TRBV6-5,TRBJ2-3,CASRWAGAVTDTQYF,TGTGCCAGTCGTTGGGCGGGCGCTGTCACAGATACGCAGTATTTT
TRBD1,few,TRBV20-1,TRBJ2-7,CSATGQGYEQYF,TGCAGTGCTACGGGACAGGGGTACGAGCAGTACTTC
TRBD1,-,TRBV28,TRBJ2-7,CASSNGQGGSYEQYF,TGTGCCAGCAGCAACGGACAGGGTGGATCCTACGAGCAGTACTTC
-,-,TRBV12-3/TRBV12-4,TRBJ1-5,CASRLRASNQPQHF,TGTGCCAGCAGGTTGAGGGCTAGCAATCAGCCCCAGCATTTT
-,-,TRBV5-5,TRBJ2-5,CASSLDGGKTQYF,TGTGCCAGCAGCTTGGATGGGGGAAAGACCCAGTACTTC
-,few,TRBV10-3,TRBJ2-7,CAISVQQPGEQYF,TGTGCCATCAGTGTCCAACAGCCGGGCGAGCAGTACTTC
-,-,TRBV20-1,TRBJ2-4,CSAREGTKNIQYF,TGCAGTGCTAGAGAGGGAACCAAAAACATTCAGTACTTC
-,-,TRBV27,TRBJ2-7,CASSLAQGYEQYF,TGTGCCAGCAGTTTAGCACAGGGTTACGAGCAGTACTTC
TRBD1,-,TRBV28,TRBJ2-7,CASSLQGQAYEQYF,TGTGCCAGCAGTTTACAGGGACAGGCCTACGAGCAGTACTTC
-,few,TRBV11-2,TRBJ2-7,CASTNVVRPGEQYF,TGTGCCAGCACCAATGTGGTCCGCCCGGGGGAGCAGTACTTC
-,-,TRBV28,TRBJ2-1,CASSLDRFGHYNEQFF,TGTGCCAGCAGCCTTGACAGGTTTGGGCACTACAATGAGCAGTTCTTC
-,-,TRBV7-6,TRBJ2-7,CASSLTANAYEQYF,TGTGCCAGCAGCTTAACAGCGAATGCCTACGAGCAGTACTTC
-,-,TRBV24-1,TRBJ2-6,CATEEPGPDSGANVLTF,TGTGCCACCGAAGAACCAGGCCCTGATTCTGGGGCCAACGTCCTGACTTTC
-,-,TRBV7-3,TRBJ2-7,CASSLGGSTEQYF,TGTGCCAGCAGCTTAGGGGGCAGTACCGAGCAGTACTTC
-,many,TRBV20-1,TRBJ2-7,CSARDVGGASYEQYF,TGCAGTGCTAGAGACGTCGGGGGCGCCTCCTACGAGCAGTACTTC
-,-,TRBV27,TRBJ2-7,CASTRSGVSSYEQYF,TGTGCCAGCACTCGAAGTGGGGTCTCCTCCTACGAGCAGTACTTC
TRBD1,-,TRBV5-1,TRBJ2-1,CASSGTGTGHNEQFF,TGCGCCAGCAGCGGAACCGGGACAGGGCACAATGAGCAGTTCTTC
-,-,TRBV9,TRBJ2-5,CASSVGVRGEGETQYF,TGTGCCAGCAGCGTAGGGGTGAGGGGGGAAGGAGAGACCCAGTACTTC
-,-,TRBV9,TRBJ1-1,CASSVDSGNTEAFF,TGTGCCAGCAGCGTAGACTCCGGGAACACTGAAGCTTTCTTT
-,-,TRBV5-1,TRBJ1-1,CASNVGTMNTEAFF,TGCGCCAGCAACGTCGGGACGATGAACACTGAAGCTTTCTTT
-,many,TRBV20-1,TRBJ2-7,CSAPLPGGDEQYF,TGCAGTGCCCCTCTTCCAGGAGGGGACGAGCAGTACTTC
-,-,TRBV28,TRBJ1-1,CASTLTQNTEAFF,TGTGCCAGCACCTTGACTCAGAACACTGAAGCTTTCTTT
-,few,TRBV3-1,TRBJ1-1,CASSQDPVHGRSTEAFF,TGTGCCAGCAGCCAGGACCCCGTTCATGGACGGAGCACTGAAGCTTTCTTT